This T cell receptor (beta chain) was found in a study of shared clonotypes between healthy human individuals. General study findings and limits: Generally, naive subsets came out with larger estimated richness than memory subsets.

TCRdb keeps only in-frame clones here, not all; method: immunoSEQ multiplex PCR. This sample has more than 1,200,000 clones, with 98% found just once. Researchers partitioned CD4+ cells into CD45RA+ naive and CD45RA-negative memory subsets. The V gene end was trimmed by 0 bases and the J gene end by 2 bases; junction bases not matched to a gene: 9. The CDR3 contains 17 residues. Germline V gene lookup returns CDR1 MNHEY and CDR2 SMNVEV (reference sequence). Notes on this clone: Its target is unknown.

This TCR came from a man aged 30-40 years in good health. The chain couples TRBV27 to TRBJ2-7; 8 bases match TRBD2. Sequences were obtained from naive CD4+ T cells sorted from blood. Sample subset: CD45RA+ positively selected. The CDR3 loop is CASSLSGYSGSTYEQYF. As DNA, the CDR3 is TGTGCCAGCAGTTTATCGGGGTACAGCGGGAGTACCTACGAGCAGTACTTC.